The 2 T cell receptor beta chains given below trace back to one sample, sequenced in a study of blood T cell repertoires in COVID-19. Only in-frame clones appear in the TCRdb table, and some are missing; sequencing was by immunoSEQ multiplex PCR. The table includes some 57,000 clones, about 90% detected once. Sequencing was carried out using peripheral blood. These receptors came from a man aged 60-69 years with active COVID-19.

The V gene is TRBV7-9, the J gene TRBJ2-3; D might be TRBD1 (5 bases). CDR1 SEHNR and CDR2 FQNEAQ come from the germline V gene (reference sequence). The CDR3 has 15 amino acids. Trimming removed 8 bases from V and 0 bases from J, with 15 bases in between. As DNA, the CDR3 is TGTGCCAGCCATAGGGGCCAACCTAGCACAGATACGCAGTATTTT. This sequence encodes CASHRGQPSTDTQYF.

The chain uses TRBV28 and TRBJ1-1; 9 bases agree with TRBD1. V shed 5 bases, J shed 1 base, and the junction held 8 bases outside the gene matches. Germline CDR1 and CDR2: MDHEN and SYDVKM. There are 16 residues in the CDR3. The CDR3 here is CASSKEGQGTNTEAFF. In DNA, the CDR3 is TGTGCCAGCAGTAAGGAAGGACAGGGGACGAACACTGAAGCTTTCTTT. The full variable domain, completed using reference TRBV28 and TRBJ1-1, is DVKVTQSSRYLVKRTGEKVFLECVQDMDHENMFWYRQDPGLGLRLIYFSYDVKMKEKGDIPEGYSVSREKKERFSLILESASTNQTSMYLCASSKEGQGTNTEAFFGQGTRLTVV.